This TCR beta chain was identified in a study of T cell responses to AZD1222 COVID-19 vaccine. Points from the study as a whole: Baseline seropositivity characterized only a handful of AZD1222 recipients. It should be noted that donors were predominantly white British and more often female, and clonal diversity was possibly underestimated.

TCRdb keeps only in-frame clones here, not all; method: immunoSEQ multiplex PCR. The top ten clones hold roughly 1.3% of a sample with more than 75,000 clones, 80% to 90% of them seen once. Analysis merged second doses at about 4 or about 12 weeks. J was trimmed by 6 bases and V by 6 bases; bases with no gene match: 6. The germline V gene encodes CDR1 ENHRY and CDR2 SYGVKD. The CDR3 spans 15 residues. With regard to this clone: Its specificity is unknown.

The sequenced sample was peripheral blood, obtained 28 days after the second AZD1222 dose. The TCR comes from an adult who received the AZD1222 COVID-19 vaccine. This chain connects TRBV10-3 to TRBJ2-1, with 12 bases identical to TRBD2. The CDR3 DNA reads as TGTGCCATCAGCCCGGGACTAGCGGGCCTCAATGAGCAGTTCTTC. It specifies CAISPGLAGLNEQFF.